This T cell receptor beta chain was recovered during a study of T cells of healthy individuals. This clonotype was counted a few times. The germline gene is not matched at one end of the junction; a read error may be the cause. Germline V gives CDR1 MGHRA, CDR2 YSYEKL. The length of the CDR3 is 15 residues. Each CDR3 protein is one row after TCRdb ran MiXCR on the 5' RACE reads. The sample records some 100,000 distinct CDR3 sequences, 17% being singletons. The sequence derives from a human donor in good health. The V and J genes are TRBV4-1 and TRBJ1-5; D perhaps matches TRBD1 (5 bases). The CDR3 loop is CASSQDRQSNQAQNF. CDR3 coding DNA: TGCGCCAGCAGCCAAGATCGACAGTCTAATCAAGCCCAGAATTTT.